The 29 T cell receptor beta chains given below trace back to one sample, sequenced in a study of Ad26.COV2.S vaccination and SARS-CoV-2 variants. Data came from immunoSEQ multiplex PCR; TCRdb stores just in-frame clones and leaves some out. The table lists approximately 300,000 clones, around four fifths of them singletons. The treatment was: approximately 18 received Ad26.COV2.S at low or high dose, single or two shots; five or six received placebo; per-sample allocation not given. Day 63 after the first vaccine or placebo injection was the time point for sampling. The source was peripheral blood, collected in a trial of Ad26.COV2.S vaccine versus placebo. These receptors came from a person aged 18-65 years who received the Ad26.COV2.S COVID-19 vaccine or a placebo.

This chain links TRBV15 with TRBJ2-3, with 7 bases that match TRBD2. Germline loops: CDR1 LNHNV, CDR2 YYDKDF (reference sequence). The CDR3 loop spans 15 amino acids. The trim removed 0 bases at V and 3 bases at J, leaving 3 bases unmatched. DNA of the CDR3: TGTGCCACCAGCAGAGAGCGGGGGTTGACAGATACGCAGTATTTT. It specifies CATSRERGLTDTQYF.

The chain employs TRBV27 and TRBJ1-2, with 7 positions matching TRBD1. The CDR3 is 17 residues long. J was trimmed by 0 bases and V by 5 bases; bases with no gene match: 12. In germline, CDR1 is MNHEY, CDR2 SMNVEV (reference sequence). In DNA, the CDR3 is TGTGCCAGCAGTCCGCTAGGACAGGATCGAGCTAACTATGGCTACACCTTC. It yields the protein CASSPLGQDRANYGYTF.

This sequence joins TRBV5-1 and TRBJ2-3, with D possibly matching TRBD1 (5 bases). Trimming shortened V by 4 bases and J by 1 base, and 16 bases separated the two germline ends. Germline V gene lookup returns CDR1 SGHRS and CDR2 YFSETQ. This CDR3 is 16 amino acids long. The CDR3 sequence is CASSPGHLLGTDTQYF. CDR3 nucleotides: TGCGCCAGCAGCCCTGGACACCTTCTAGGCACAGATACGCAGTATTTT.

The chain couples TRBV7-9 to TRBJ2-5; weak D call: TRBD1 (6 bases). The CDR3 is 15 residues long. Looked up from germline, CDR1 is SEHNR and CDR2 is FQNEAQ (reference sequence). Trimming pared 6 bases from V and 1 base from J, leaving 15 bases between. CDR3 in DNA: TGTGCCAGCAGATCGAGTACAGGGATCCAAGAGACCCAGTACTTC. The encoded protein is CASRSSTGIQETQYF.

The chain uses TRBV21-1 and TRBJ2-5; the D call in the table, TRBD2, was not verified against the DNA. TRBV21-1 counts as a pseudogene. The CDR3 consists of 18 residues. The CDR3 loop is CASSNPGVPRLEGETQYF. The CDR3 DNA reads TGTGCCAGCAGCAACCCCGGGGTTCCGCGGTTGGAAGGGGAGACCCAGTACTTC.

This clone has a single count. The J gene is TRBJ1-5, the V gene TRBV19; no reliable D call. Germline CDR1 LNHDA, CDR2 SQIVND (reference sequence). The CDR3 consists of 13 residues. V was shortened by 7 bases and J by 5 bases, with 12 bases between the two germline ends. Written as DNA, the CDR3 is TGTGCCAGTACGGGGAGGCCCGATCAGCCCCAGCATTTT. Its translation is CASTGRPDQPQHF.

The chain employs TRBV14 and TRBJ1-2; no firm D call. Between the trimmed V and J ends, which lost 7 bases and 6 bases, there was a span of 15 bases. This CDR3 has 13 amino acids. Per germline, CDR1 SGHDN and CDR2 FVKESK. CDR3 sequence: CASTNRPWDGYTF. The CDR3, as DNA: TGTGCCAGCACTAACCGCCCGTGGGATGGCTACACCTTC.

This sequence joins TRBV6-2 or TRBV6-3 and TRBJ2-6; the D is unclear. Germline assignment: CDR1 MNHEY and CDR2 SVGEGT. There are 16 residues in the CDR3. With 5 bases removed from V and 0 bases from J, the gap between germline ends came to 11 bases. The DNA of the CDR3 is TGTGCCAGCAGTAAACGCTCAGTCTCTGGGGCCAACGTCCTGACTTTC. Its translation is CASSKRSVSGANVLTF.

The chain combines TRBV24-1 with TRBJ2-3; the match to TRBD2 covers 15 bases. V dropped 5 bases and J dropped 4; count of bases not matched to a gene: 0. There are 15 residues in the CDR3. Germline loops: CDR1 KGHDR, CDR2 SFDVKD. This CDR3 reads CATSGTSGGADTQYF. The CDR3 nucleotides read TGTGCCACCAGTGGGACTAGCGGGGGGGCAGATACGCAGTATTTT.

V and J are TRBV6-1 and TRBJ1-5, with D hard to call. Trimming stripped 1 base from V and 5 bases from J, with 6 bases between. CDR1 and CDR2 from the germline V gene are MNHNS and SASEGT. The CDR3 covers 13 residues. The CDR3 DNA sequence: TGTGCCAGCAGTGAAGGGGCCCATCAGCCCCAGCATTTT. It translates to CASSEGAHQPQHF.

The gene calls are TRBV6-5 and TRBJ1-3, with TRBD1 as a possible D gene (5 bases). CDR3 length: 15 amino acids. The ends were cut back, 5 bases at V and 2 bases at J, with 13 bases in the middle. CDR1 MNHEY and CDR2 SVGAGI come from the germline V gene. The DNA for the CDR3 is TGTGCCAGCAGTAGCGGGACTTACCCTGGAAACACCATATATTTT. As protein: CASSSGTYPGNTIYF.

The CDR3 bases are TGTGCCACCAGTTCGGGACTAGCGGGGTTTAACGAGCAGTACTTC. Protein: CATSSGLAGFNEQYF. The V gene is TRBV24-1, the J gene TRBJ2-7; 13 nucleotides agree with TRBD2. Germline CDR1 and CDR2: KGHDR and SFDVKD. J lost 5 bases, V lost 6 bases, and 6 bases had no gene match. This CDR3 contains 15 residues.

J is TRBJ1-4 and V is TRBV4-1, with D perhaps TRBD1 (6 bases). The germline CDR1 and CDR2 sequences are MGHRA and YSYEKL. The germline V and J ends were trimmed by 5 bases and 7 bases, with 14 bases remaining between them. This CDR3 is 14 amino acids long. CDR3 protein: CASSSQGISEKLFF. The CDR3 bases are TGCGCCAGCAGCTCCCAGGGGATAAGTGAAAAACTGTTTTTT.

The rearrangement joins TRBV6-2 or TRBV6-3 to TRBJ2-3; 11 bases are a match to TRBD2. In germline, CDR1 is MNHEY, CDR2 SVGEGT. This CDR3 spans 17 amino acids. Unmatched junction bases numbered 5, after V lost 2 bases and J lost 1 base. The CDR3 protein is CASSYRSGLAGTDTQYF. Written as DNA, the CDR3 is TGTGCCAGCAGTTACAGGTCGGGACTAGCGGGCACAGATACGCAGTATTTT.

The CDR3 spells CASSAHRGETEAFF. CDR3 coding DNA: TGTGCCAGCAGCGCACACAGGGGAGAAACTGAAGCTTTCTTT. The chain joins TRBV9 to TRBJ1-1, with 7 bases fitting TRBD1. In germline, CDR1 is SGDLS, CDR2 YYNGEE. After removal of 3 bases from V and 5 bases from J, the junction contained 7 bases not matched to a gene. The CDR3 covers 14 residues.

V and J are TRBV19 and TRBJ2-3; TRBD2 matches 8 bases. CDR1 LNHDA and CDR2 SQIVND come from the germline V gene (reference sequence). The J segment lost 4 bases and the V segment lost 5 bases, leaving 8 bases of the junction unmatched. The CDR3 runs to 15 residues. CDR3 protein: CASSARGAGADTQYF. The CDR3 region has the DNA TGTGCCAGTAGTGCGCGGGGGGCCGGGGCAGATACGCAGTATTTT. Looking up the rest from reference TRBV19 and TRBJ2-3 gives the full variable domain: DGGITQSPKYLFRKEGQNVTLSCEQNLNHDAMYWYRQDPGQGLRLIYYSQIVNDFQKGDIAEGYSVSREKKESFPLTVTSAQKNPTAFYLCASSARGAGADTQYFGPGTRLTVL.

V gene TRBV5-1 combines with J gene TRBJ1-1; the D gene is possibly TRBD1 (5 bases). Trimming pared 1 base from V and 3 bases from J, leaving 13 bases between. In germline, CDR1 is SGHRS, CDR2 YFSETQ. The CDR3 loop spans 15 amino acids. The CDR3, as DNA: TGCGCCAGCAGCTTGAATAAGATAGGGGACACTGAAGCTTTCTTT. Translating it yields CASSLNKIGDTEAFF.

The CDR3 nucleotides read TGTGCCAGCTCACCAATGCCGCAGGGACAGGGTACCGGCTACACCTTC. This sequence encodes CASSPMPQGQGTGYTF. The chain employs TRBV18 and TRBJ1-2, with TRBD1 matching over 9 bases. This CDR3 region has 16 residues. CDR1 is KGHSH and CDR2 is LQKENI in the germline V gene. With V trimmed by 2 bases and J by 8 bases, 12 bases remained unmatched. The entire variable domain, with the rest obtained from reference TRBV18 and TRBJ1-2, is as follows: NAGVMQNPRHLVRRRGQEARLRCSPMKGHSHVYWYRQLPEEGLKFMVYLQKENIIDESGMPKERFSAEFPKEGPSILRIQQVVRGDSAAYFCASSPMPQGQGTGYTFGSGTRLTVV.

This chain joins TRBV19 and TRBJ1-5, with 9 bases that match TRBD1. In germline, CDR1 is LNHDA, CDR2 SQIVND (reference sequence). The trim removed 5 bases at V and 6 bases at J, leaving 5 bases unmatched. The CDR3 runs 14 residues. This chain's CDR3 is CASSSRDRVQPQHF. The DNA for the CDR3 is TGTGCCAGTAGTTCCCGGGACAGGGTTCAGCCCCAGCATTTT.

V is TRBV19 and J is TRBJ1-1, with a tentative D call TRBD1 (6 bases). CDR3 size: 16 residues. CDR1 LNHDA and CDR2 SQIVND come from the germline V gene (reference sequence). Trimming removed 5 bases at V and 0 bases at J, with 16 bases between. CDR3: CASSSKGVYVNTEAFF. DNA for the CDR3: TGTGCCAGTAGTTCAAAGGGGGTATACGTGAACACTGAAGCTTTCTTT.

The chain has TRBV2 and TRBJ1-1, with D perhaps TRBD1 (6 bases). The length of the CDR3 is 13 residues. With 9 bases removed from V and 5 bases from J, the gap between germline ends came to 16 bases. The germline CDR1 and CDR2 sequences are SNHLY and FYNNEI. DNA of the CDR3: TGTGCCAGTTCCGGTGGGACATATACTGAAGCTTTCTTT. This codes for CASSGGTYTEAFF.

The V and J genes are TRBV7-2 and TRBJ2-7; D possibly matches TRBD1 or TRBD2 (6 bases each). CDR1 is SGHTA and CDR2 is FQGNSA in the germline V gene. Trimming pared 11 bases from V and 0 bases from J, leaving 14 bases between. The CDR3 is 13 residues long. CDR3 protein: CAGSKGGSYEQYF. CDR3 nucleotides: TGTGCCGGGTCAAAGGGGGGCTCCTACGAGCAGTACTTC.

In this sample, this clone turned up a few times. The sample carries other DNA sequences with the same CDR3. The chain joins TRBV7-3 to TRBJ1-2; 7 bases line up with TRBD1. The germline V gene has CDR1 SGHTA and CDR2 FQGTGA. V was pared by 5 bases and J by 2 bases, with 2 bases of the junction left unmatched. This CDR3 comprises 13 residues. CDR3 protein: CASSPDRNYGYTF. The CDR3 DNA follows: TGTGCCAGCAGCCCGGACAGGAACTATGGCTACACCTTC.

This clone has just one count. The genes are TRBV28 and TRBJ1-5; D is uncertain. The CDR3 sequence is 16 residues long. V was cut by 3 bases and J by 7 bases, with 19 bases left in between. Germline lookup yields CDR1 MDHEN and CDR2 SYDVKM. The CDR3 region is CASSLISTLTGQPQHF. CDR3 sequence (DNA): TGTGCCAGCAGTTTGATCTCCACCCTAACGGGACAGCCCCAGCATTTT.

The CDR3 region is CASSATLGGTDTQYF. The CDR3 nucleotides are TGTGCCAGCAGCGCCACTTTGGGGGGCACAGATACGCAGTATTTT. This chain joins TRBV7-9 and TRBJ2-3, with D perhaps assigned TRBD1 or TRBD2 (5 bases each). Germline V gene sequence: CDR1 SEHNR, CDR2 FQNEAQ (reference sequence). The V and J ends lost 5 bases and 1 base respectively, with 13 bases between them. The CDR3 extends over 15 amino acids.

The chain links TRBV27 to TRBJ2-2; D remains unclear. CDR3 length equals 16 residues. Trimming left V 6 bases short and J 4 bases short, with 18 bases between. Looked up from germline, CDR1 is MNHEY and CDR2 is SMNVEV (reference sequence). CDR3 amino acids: CASRPGEIASTGELFF. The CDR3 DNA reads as TGTGCCAGCAGACCTGGTGAGATCGCGAGCACCGGGGAGCTGTTTTTT.

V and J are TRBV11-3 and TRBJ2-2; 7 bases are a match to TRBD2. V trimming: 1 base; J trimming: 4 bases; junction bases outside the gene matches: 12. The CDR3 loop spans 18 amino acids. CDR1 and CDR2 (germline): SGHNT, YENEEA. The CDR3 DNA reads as TGTGCCAGCAGCTTAGTAAATTCGTGGCGGGGGAGCACCGGGGAGCTGTTTTTT. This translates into CASSLVNSWRGSTGELFF.

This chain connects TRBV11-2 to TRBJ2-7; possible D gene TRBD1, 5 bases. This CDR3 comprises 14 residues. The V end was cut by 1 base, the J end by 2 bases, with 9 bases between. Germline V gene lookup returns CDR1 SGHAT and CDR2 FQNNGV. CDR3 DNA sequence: TGTGCCAGCAGCTTAGTAAGGGGCACCTACGAGCAGTACTTC. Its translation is CASSLVRGTYEQYF. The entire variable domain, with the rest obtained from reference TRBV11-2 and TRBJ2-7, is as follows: EAGVAQSPRYKIIEKRQSVAFWCNPISGHATLYWYQQILGQGPKLLIQFQNNGVVDDSQLPKDRFSAERLKGVDSTLKIQPAKLEDSAVYLCASSLVRGTYEQYFGPGTRLTVT.

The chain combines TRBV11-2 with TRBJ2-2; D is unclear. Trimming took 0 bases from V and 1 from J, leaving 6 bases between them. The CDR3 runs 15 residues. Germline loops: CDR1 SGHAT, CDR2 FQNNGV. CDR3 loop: CASSLDPLNTGELFF. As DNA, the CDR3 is TGTGCCAGCAGCTTAGACCCGTTGAACACCGGGGAGCTGTTTTTT.